This T cell receptor beta chain was sequenced for a study of OX40 agonist ivuxolimab in advanced cancers. Note on this clone: Its antigen is not identified.

This CDR3 is built from 18 residues. Germline assignment: CDR1 SGDLS and CDR2 YYNGEE. The V gene lost 0 bases and the J gene lost 0 bases, with 16 bases spanning the gap. Findings of the study overall: Expanded clones were, on average, more numerous in CD8+ T cells than in CD4+.

Patients were ruled out by autoimmune disease history or systemic immunosuppression. Method: immunoSEQ multiplex PCR; TCRdb's copy keeps in-frame clones and lacks some. Of about 44,000 clones in the sample, roughly 94% were seen once. This sequence was found in an adult with an advanced solid tumor such as melanoma, head and neck, liver or kidney cancer. The rearrangement joins TRBV9 to TRBJ2-1, with a weak D call TRBD1 (5 bases). Sequencing used CD4+ or CD8+ T cells sorted from blood, obtained in a trial of the OX40 agonist ivuxolimab. The CDR3 coding sequence is TGTGCCAGCAGCGTAGTAACGACGGCTCAGGGCTCCTACAATGAGCAGTTCTTC. Translation: CASSVVTTAQGSYNEQFF.